The clone carrying this TCR beta chain was detected ten times or more. With 6 bases removed from V and 6 bases from J, the gap between germline ends came to 27 bases. The CDR3 is 17 residues long. Germline-derived CDR1 and CDR2 are MNHEY and SVGEGT. This sample was included in a study of blood T cells in healthy people across ages. It was with a sample-barcoded 5' primer and a J-beta primer mix that a second PCR of roughly 7 to 12 cycles was run. One entry per CDR3 protein, called by TCRdb with MiXCR from the 5' RACE reads. The table has about 670,000 distinct CDR3 sequences, roughly 41% seen once. The source material was blood. The chain recombines TRBV6-2 or TRBV6-3 with TRBJ2-7; D is unclear. The receptor's source is a man older than 75 in good health. The CDR3 here is CASRDSPTSSFRGEQYF. In DNA form, the CDR3 reads TGTGCCAGCAGAGATTCCCCCACGAGTAGCTTTCGCGGCGAGCAGTACTTC.